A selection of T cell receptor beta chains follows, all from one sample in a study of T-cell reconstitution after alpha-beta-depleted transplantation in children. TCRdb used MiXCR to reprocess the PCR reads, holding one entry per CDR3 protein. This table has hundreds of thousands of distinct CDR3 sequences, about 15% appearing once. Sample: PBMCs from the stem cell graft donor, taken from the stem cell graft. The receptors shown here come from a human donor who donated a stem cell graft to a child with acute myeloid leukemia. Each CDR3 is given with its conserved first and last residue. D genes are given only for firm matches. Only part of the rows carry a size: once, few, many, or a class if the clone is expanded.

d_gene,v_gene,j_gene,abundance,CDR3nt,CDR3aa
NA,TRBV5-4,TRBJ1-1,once,TGTGCCAGCAGCTTGGTGGGGGTGGTAAACACTGAAGCTTTCTTT,CASSLVGVVNTEAFF
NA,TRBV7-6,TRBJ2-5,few,TGTGCCAGCAGCTTTGCCCTTGTCCGGGGACAAGAGACCCAGTACTTC,CASSFALVRGQETQYF
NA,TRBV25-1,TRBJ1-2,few,TGTGCCAGCAGTGACTGGACAGAACACTATGGCTACACCTTC,CASSDWTEHYGYTF
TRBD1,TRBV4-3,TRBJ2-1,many,TGCGCCAGCAGCCAGGCCAGGACAGGGTTCGATGAGCAGTTCTTC,CASSQARTGFDEQFF
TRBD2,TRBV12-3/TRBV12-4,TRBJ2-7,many,TGTGCCAGCAGTCCGACTAGCGGGCGATCCTACGAGCAGTACTTC,CASSPTSGRSYEQYF
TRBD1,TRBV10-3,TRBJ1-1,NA,TGTGCCATCAGTGAGTCTGAGGGGGCAAGGACTGAAGCTTTCTTT,CAISESEGARTEAFF
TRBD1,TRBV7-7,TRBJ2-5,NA,TGTGCCAGCAGCCGTACGGGACAGGGCCTCGAGACCCAGTACTTC,CASSRTGQGLETQYF
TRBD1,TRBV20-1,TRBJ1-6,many,TGCAGTGCTAGGATGGACAGGGGGGTGAATTCACCCCTCCACTTT,CSARMDRGVNSPLHF
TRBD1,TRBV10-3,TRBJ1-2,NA,TGTGCCATCCGACAGGGTGCAATGTACTATGGCTACACCTTC,CAIRQGAMYYGYTF
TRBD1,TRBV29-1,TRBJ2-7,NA,TGCAGCGGAGGGACAGCCCCCTACGAGCAGTACTTC,CSGGTAPYEQYF
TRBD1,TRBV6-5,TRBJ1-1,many,TGTGCCAGCAGTTACGCTGGACAGGTGCAGACTGAAGCTTTCTTT,CASSYAGQVQTEAFF
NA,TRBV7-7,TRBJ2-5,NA,TGTGCCAGCAGCGGGGGATGGGGGCAAGAGACCCAGTACTTC,CASSGGWGQETQYF
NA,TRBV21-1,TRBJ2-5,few,TGTGCCAGCAGCAATGTACCCGGTATCCAAGAGACCCAGTACTTC,CASSNVPGIQETQYF
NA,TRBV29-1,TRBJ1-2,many,TGCAGCGTTGAACCAGCGGGGAGGTATGGCTACACCTTC,CSVEPAGRYGYTF
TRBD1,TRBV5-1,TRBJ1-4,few,TGCGCCAGCAGACCTACAGGGGGCTACCCAAGCGAAAAACTGTTTTTT,CASRPTGGYPSEKLFF
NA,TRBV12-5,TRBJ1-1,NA,TGTGCTAGTACGAGGGAGGGGGGCACTGAAGCTTTCTTT,CASTREGGTEAFF
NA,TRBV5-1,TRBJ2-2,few,TGCGCCAGCAGCTTGATCGCGTACACCGGGGAGCTGTTTTTT,CASSLIAYTGELFF
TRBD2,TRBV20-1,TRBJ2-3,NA,TGCAGTGCTAGAGATCCGACTAGCGGGGTTGTAGATACGCAGTATTTT,CSARDPTSGVVDTQYF
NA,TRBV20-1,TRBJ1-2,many,TGCAGTGCTAGAGTCGGGGACTACACCTTC,CSARVGDYTF
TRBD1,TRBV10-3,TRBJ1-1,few,TGTGCCATCAGTACACGGACAGGGTTGAACACTGAAGCTTTCTTT,CAISTRTGLNTEAFF
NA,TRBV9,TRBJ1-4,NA,TGTGCCAGCAGCATGGGACCAACTAATGAAAAACTGTTTTTT,CASSMGPTNEKLFF
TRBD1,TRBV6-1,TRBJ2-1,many,TGTGCCAGCAGTGTAGCAGGGGGACAGGTTGAGCAGTTCTTC,CASSVAGGQVEQFF
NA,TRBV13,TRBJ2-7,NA,TGTGCCAGCAGCTTAAGGCAGCGGGCCTCCTACGAGCCGTACTTC,CASSLRQRASYEPYF
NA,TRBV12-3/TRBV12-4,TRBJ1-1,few,TGTGCCAGTACCCGTGCGATGAACACTGAAGCTTTCTTT,CASTRAMNTEAFF
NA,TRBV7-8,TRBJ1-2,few,TGTGCCAGCAGTACTCGGTCGAGCGGCTACACCTTC,CASSTRSSGYTF
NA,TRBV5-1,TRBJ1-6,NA,TGCGCCAGCAGCCGGGACGAGACGACCCTCCACTTT,CASSRDETTLHF
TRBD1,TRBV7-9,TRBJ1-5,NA,TGTGCCAGCAGCGCTCAGACAGGGGCAGGTCAGCCCCAGCATTTT,CASSAQTGAGQPQHF
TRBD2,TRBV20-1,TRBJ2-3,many,TGCAGTGCTAGAGGACGCGGGGGGTCGGTCGCAGATACGCAGTATTTT,CSARGRGGSVADTQYF
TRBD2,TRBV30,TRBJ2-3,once,TGTGCCTGGAGGAGCGGGGGAGGCGCAGATACGCAGTATTTT,CAWRSGGGADTQYF
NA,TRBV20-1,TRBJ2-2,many,TGCAGTGCTAGAGATGCAGTTGTCGGGGAGCTGTTTTTT,CSARDAVVGELFF
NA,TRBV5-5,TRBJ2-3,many,TGTGCCAGCAGCTTTTGGACAGATACGCAGTATTTT,CASSFWTDTQYF
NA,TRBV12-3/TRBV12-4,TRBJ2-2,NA,TGTGCCAGCAGTTTAGGGGTTGTAGGCACCGGGGAGCTGTTTTTT,CASSLGVVGTGELFF
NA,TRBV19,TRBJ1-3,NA,TGTGCCAGTAGTATGTTCCTCTCTGGAAACACCATATATTTT,CASSMFLSGNTIYF
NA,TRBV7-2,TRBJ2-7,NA,TGTGCCAGCAGCTTAGATGTCAGCTCCTACGAGCAGTACTTC,CASSLDVSSYEQYF
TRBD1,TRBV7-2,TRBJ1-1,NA,TGTGCCAGCAGCTCCGACAGGGTCGGAGGCACTGAAGCTTTCTTT,CASSSDRVGGTEAFF
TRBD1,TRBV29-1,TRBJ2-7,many,TGCAGCTCTAGTACAGGGGTCGAGCAGTACTTC,CSSSTGVEQYF
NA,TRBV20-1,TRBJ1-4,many,TGCAGTGCTAGACTTCCCCCGGTTAATGAAAAACTGTTTTTT,CSARLPPVNEKLFF
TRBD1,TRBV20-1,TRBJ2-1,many,TGCAGTGCTAGAGCCCACGGTCAGGGGGCGAGATACAATGAGCAGTTCTTC,CSARAHGQGARYNEQFF
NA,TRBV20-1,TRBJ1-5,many,TGCAGTGCTAGAGATATTTTGGCTGTGGATCAGCATTTT,CSARDILAVDQHF
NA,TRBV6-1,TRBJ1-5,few,TGTGCCAGCAGACCAGGACATGGGAATCAGCCCCAGCATTTT,CASRPGHGNQPQHF
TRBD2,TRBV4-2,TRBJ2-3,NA,TGTGCCAGCAGCCAAAGACTAGCGGGGGGCACAGATACGCAGTATTTT,CASSQRLAGGTDTQYF
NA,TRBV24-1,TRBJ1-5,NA,TGTGCCACCAGTTCAGGGGCCCTCAATCAGCCCCAGCATTTT,CATSSGALNQPQHF
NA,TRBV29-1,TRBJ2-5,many,TGCAGCGTTGAATTCAGGACCAGAGGGGAGACCCAGTACTTC,CSVEFRTRGETQYF
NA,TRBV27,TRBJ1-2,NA,TGTGCCAGCAGACCTCAGGGAGGTATGAATGGCTACACCTTC,CASRPQGGMNGYTF
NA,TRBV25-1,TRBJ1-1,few,TGTGCCAGCAGTGACCCCCGTTTCGGGTCTAGCGACCAGATCATCCCATTTGAAGCTTTCTTT,CASSDPRFGSSDQIIPFEAFF
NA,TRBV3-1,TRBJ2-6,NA,TGTGCCAGCAGCCATACTGCTGGGGCCAACGTCCTGACTTTC,CASSHTAGANVLTF
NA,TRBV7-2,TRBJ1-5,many,TGTGCCAGCAGCCCCCGACAGGCGCAGCCCCAGCATTTT,CASSPRQAQPQHF
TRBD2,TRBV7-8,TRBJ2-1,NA,TGTGCCAGCAGCTTAGACCGTGCGCGGGGGGCGGCCAATGAGCAGTTCTTC,CASSLDRARGAANEQFF
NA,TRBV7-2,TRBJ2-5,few,TGTGCCAGCAGCTCCCGCAGGGAACGAGAGACCCAGTACTTC,CASSSRRERETQYF
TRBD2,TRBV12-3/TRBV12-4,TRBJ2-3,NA,TGTGCCAGCAGTTTCCCCGGGACTAGCGGCCTCACAGATACGCAGTATTTT,CASSFPGTSGLTDTQYF
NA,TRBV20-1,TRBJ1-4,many,TGCAGTGCTAGCAGCCAGCCTGGGGGAAAACTGTTTTTT,CSASSQPGGKLFF
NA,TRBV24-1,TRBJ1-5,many,TGTGCCACCAAGTCTGAGAATCAGCCCCAGCATTTT,CATKSENQPQHF
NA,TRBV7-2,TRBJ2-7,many,TGTGCCAGCAGCTTAGTTTCAGGAAATTACTACGAGCAGTACTTC,CASSLVSGNYYEQYF
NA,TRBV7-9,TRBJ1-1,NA,TGTGCCAGCAGCGCTTACAGAACTGAAGCTTTCTTT,CASSAYRTEAFF
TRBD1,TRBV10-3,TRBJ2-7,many,TGTGCCATCAGTGAGGGGCGGACAGGGGCCTCCTACGAGCAGTACTTC,CAISEGRTGASYEQYF
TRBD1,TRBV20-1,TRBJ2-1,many,TGCAGTGCTAGAGGGACAGGGCCTGAGCAGTTCTTC,CSARGTGPEQFF
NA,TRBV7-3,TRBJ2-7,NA,TGTGCCAGCAGCCCATCGGGTCCCTCCTACGAGCAGTACTTC,CASSPSGPSYEQYF
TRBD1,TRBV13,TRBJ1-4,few,TGTGCCAGCAGCGGCGGACAGGGGGCAGATGAAAAACTGTTTTTT,CASSGGQGADEKLFF
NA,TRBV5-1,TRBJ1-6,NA,TGCGCCAGCAGCCCCCCCGGGAGATCCTATAATTCACCCCTCCACTTT,CASSPPGRSYNSPLHF
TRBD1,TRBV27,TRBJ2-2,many,TGTGCCAGCAGTCCAGTGCAACAGGGGATTAAGGCCGGGGAGCTGTTTTTT,CASSPVQQGIKAGELFF